Below are 15 T cell receptor beta chains sequenced from a single sample in a study of response to subunit inactivated influenza vaccine. Each CDR3 protein gets one entry after TCRdb re-called the RT-PCR reads with MiXCR. The sample records 650,000 or so distinct CDR3 sequences, about 15% being singletons. The starting material was PBMCs from blood, obtained 14 to 15 days before vaccination. All receptors come from a middle-aged man who received an inactivated influenza vaccine.

At least ten counts were recorded for this clonotype. The chain has TRBV20-1 and TRBJ2-7; 11 bases line up with TRBD2. The CDR3 has 17 residues. The V gene end was trimmed by 5 bases and the J gene end by 3 bases; junction bases not matched to a gene: 15. Germline values: CDR1 DFQATT, CDR2 SNEGSKA (reference sequence). CDR3 in DNA: TGCAGTGCTGCCCCCCTTACTAGCGGGAGACGGGTCTACGAGCAGTACTTC. Translated, it gives CSAAPLTSGRRVYEQYF.

This chain's CDR3 is CATTSSIVDNEQFF. CDR3 sequence (DNA): TGTGCCACCACCTCCAGTATAGTCGACAATGAGCAGTTCTTC. The V gene is TRBV24-1, the J gene TRBJ2-1; D is ambiguous. Germline V lookup: CDR1 KGHDR, CDR2 SFDVKD. Trimming pared 8 bases from V and 5 bases from J, leaving 15 bases between. There are 14 residues in the CDR3.

This clonotype turned up a few times. The rearrangement links TRBV28 to TRBJ1-4, with D unclear. The CDR3 length is 15 residues. Germline V lookup: CDR1 MDHEN, CDR2 SYDVKM. V lost 4 bases and J lost 2, with 11 bases in between. The CDR3 DNA is TGTGCCAGCAGTTCTCTACAGAGGACTAATGAAAAACTGTTTTTT. Translation gives CASSSLQRTNEKLFF.

This sequence joins TRBV20-1 and TRBJ2-3, with TRBD2 identical over 10 bases. The CDR3 extends over 15 amino acids. Germline assignment: CDR1 DFQATT and CDR2 SNEGSKA (reference sequence). V lost 0 bases to trimming and J lost 5 bases; unmatched junction nucleotides: 5. The CDR3 sequence is CSARDLAGEGDTQYF. The DNA of the CDR3 is TGCAGTGCTAGAGATCTAGCGGGAGAGGGAGATACGCAGTATTTT.

This clonotype was seen a few times. V usage is TRBV21-1 and J usage is TRBJ2-1; the table's D call, TRBD1, has no DNA check behind it. TRBV21-1 has pseudogene status. The CDR3 is 16 residues long. The CDR3 coding sequence is TGTGCCAGCAGCAAAAGAGGGGATCACGGATACAATGAGCAGTTCTTC. This encodes CASSKRGDHGYNEQFF.

The chain recombines TRBV6-5 with TRBJ1-3, with D unclear. The V gene lost 0 bases and the J gene lost 5 bases, with 17 bases spanning the gap. Germline V gives CDR1 MNHEY, CDR2 SVGAGI. There are 17 residues in the CDR3. The CDR3 loop is CASSYSKRPDGRNTIYF. CDR3 bases: TGTGCCAGCAGTTACTCGAAGCGTCCAGACGGCCGAAACACCATATATTTT.

This clonotype has at least ten counts. The J gene is TRBJ2-4, the V gene TRBV4-3; 12 bases fit TRBD2. Trimming removed 3 bases from V and 0 bases from J; junction bases left unmatched: 12. CDR3 size: 20 residues. The germline gives CDR1 LGHNA, CDR2 YSLEER. CDR3 amino acids: CASSQSWTSGTRLAKNIQYF. The CDR3 coding sequence is TGCGCCAGCAGCCAGTCGTGGACTAGCGGGACACGATTAGCCAAAAACATTCAGTACTTC.

In its sample, this clonotype was seen many times. The chain joins TRBV10-3 to TRBJ2-6; unclear D gene. The germline V gene has CDR1 ENHRY and CDR2 SYGVKD. The V end was cut by 6 bases, the J end by 0 bases, with 3 bases between. This CDR3 has 13 residues. This CDR3 reads CAISVSGANVLTF. CDR3 in DNA: TGTGCCATCAGCGTCTCTGGGGCCAACGTCCTGACTTTC.

This clonotype was picked up a small number of times. The chain recombines TRBV10-3 with TRBJ2-7; D not certain. This CDR3 has 14 residues. Trimming pared 1 base from V and 0 bases from J, leaving 7 bases between. Germline values: CDR1 ENHRY, CDR2 SYGVKD. CDR3 DNA sequence: TGTGCCATCAGTGAGTACGGCAGCTCCTACGAGCAGTACTTC. It yields the protein CAISEYGSSYEQYF.

The CDR3 protein is CASSLNLVSYEQYF. CDR3 DNA: TGTGCCAGCAGCTTAAATCTCGTGAGCTACGAGCAGTACTTC. This rearrangement joins TRBV7-2 to TRBJ2-7; D not certain. Germline V CDR1 and CDR2: SGHTA, FQGNSA. The germline V and J ends were trimmed by 2 bases and 3 bases, with 11 bases remaining between them. The CDR3 totals 14 residues. Together with reference TRBV7-2 and TRBJ2-7, the CDR3 gives the full variable domain: GAGVSQSPSNKVTEKGKDVELRCDPISGHTALYWYRQSLGQGLEFLIYFQGNSAPDKSGLPSDRFSAERTGGSVSTLTIQRTQQEDSAVYLCASSLNLVSYEQYFGPGTRLTVT.

The chain combines TRBV25-1 with TRBJ2-1; 14 bases fit TRBD2. Germline values: CDR1 MGHDK, CDR2 SYGVNS. V lost 3 bases, J lost 9 bases, and 7 bases stayed unmatched. The CDR3 covers 16 residues. The CDR3: CASSDELGLAGGEQFF. The CDR3 DNA follows: TGTGCCAGCAGTGATGAGCTTGGACTAGCGGGGGGTGAGCAGTTCTTC.

In its sample, this clonotype was seen a few times. The gene calls are TRBV7-2 and TRBJ1-2; no definite D call. The length of the CDR3 is 13 residues. The V and J ends lost 2 bases and 4 bases respectively, with 8 bases between them. Germline V lookup: CDR1 SGHTA, CDR2 FQGNSA. The CDR3 DNA sequence: TGTGCCAGCAGCTTAAGAGCCACCTATGGCTACACCTTC. It specifies CASSLRATYGYTF. Complete variable domain (other parts from reference TRBV7-2 and TRBJ1-2): GAGVSQSPSNKVTEKGKDVELRCDPISGHTALYWYRQSLGQGLEFLIYFQGNSAPDKSGLPSDRFSAERTGGSVSTLTIQRTQQEDSAVYLCASSLRATYGYTFGSGTRLTVV.

This clonotype was observed a handful of times. The chain uses TRBV20-1 and TRBJ2-2; the D gene is possibly TRBD2 (5 bases). CDR3 size: 13 residues. Trimming removed 8 bases from V and 2 bases from J, with 12 bases in between. Per germline, CDR1 DFQATT and CDR2 SNEGSKA (reference sequence). CDR3 residues: CSPIGLNTGELFF. The CDR3 DNA reads as TGCAGTCCCATCGGACTCAACACCGGGGAGCTGTTTTTT.

A few counts support this clonotype. The V gene is TRBV28, the J gene TRBJ2-5; the D gene is possibly TRBD1 (6 bases). Germline CDR1 and CDR2: MDHEN and SYDVKM. Trimming shortened V by 3 bases and J by 2 bases, and 13 bases separated the two germline ends. This CDR3 spans 15 amino acids. The CDR3 nucleotides read TGTGCCAGCAGTTTCCCGGGACAAACTCAAGAGACCCAGTACTTC. Translating gives CASSFPGQTQETQYF.

The chain has TRBV2 and TRBJ2-3; D is perhaps TRBD1 (5 bases). The CDR3 has 15 residues. Trimming cost V 4 bases and J 0 bases, with 11 bases left between them. Germline assignment: CDR1 SNHLY and CDR2 FYNNEI. The CDR3 nucleotides are TGTGCCAGCAGTGGTAGGGGATCTAGCACAGATACGCAGTATTTT. As protein: CASSGRGSSTDTQYF.